This T cell receptor (beta chain) was recorded in a study of PD-L1 blockade in urothelial cancer. Study details: Prior regimens of chemotherapy numbered 0 to 3 per patient.

CDR3 length: 16 amino acids. CDR1 is SGHRS, CDR2 YFSETQ, per germline. The V and J ends lost 0 bases and 3 bases, in that order; junction bases with no gene match: 6. Details on this clone: What it binds is unknown.

Assay used: immunoSEQ multiplex PCR; TCRdb lists only in-frame clones, some missing. The data hold more than 70,000 clones, with around nine tenths observed a single time. Notes on the study in general: Pretreatment peripheral blood TCR clonality that fell below the median predicted better survival among the patients studied.

Sample: PBMCs, taken around atezolizumab (anti-PD-L1) treatment. The origin of this receptor is a man aged 55 to 70 with urothelial cancer. V is TRBV5-1 and J is TRBJ2-3, with TRBD2 matching over 8 bases. Here the CDR3 DNA reads TGCGCCAGCAGCTTGGCCGGTAGCGGGAAAACAGATACGCAGTATTTT. Translating it yields CASSLAGSGKTDTQYF.